This is a list of T cell receptor beta chains from one sample in a study of CD8+ T cells in alopecia areata. Clones were read by immunoSEQ multiplex PCR, and TCRdb kept only the in-frame ones, dropping some. Of 190,000 or so clones in the sample, roughly 64% were seen once. Sample: CD4+ T cells sorted from blood, taken at week 24, from a patient treated with tofacitinib. All receptors derive from a human donor with alopecia areata. The CDR3 runs from the conserved cysteine through the conserved F or W. D genes are given only for firm matches. Some rows have no size entry. The others give once, few or many, or a class for an expanded clone.

CDR3aa: CSAPFEGSVSLHF; CDR3nt: TGCAGCGCCCCTTTTGAGGGATCGGTTTCCCTCCACTTT; abundance: -; v_gene: TRBV29-1; j_gene: TRBJ1-6; d_gene: -
CDR3aa: CASSPRQGGSEAFF; CDR3nt: TGTGCCAGCAGTCCCAGACAGGGCGGCTCTGAAGCTTTCTTT; abundance: -; v_gene: TRBV27; j_gene: TRBJ1-1; d_gene: TRBD1
CDR3aa: CSVGINRYTEAFF; CDR3nt: TGCAGCGTGGGAATAAACCGGTACACTGAAGCTTTCTTT; abundance: -; v_gene: TRBV29-1; j_gene: TRBJ1-1; d_gene: -
CDR3aa: CASSGDYSESTGELFF; CDR3nt: TGCGCCAGCAGCGGGGACTACTCGGAAAGTACCGGGGAGCTGTTTTTT; abundance: -; v_gene: TRBV5-1; j_gene: TRBJ2-2; d_gene: TRBD2
CDR3aa: CATSTRKTLGYGYTF; CDR3nt: TGTGCCACCAGCACCCGGAAGACCTTAGGCTATGGCTACACCTTC; abundance: -; v_gene: TRBV15; j_gene: TRBJ1-2; d_gene: -
CDR3aa: CATSRQLSTDTQYF; CDR3nt: TGTGCCACCAGCAGACAGTTAAGCACAGATACGCAGTATTTT; abundance: -; v_gene: TRBV15; j_gene: TRBJ2-3; d_gene: -
CDR3aa: CASSLGLRETQYF; CDR3nt: TGCGCCAGCAGCTTGGGACTTAGGGAGACCCAGTACTTC; abundance: -; v_gene: TRBV5-1; j_gene: TRBJ2-5; d_gene: -
CDR3aa: CASSFGTEGDGYTF; CDR3nt: TGTGCCAGCAGTTTCGGGACGGAGGGCGATGGCTACACCTTC; abundance: few; v_gene: TRBV6-1; j_gene: TRBJ1-2; d_gene: -
CDR3aa: CSVAHPAGGGYGYTF; CDR3nt: TGCAGCGTCGCCCACCCCGCAGGGGGTGGCTATGGCTACACCTTC; abundance: -; v_gene: TRBV29-1; j_gene: TRBJ1-2; d_gene: TRBD1
CDR3aa: CASSMRGLGDNEQFF; CDR3nt: TGCGCCAGCAGCATGCGGGGGCTCGGGGACAATGAGCAGTTCTTC; abundance: -; v_gene: TRBV5-1; j_gene: TRBJ2-1; d_gene: -
CDR3aa: CASSSSGTGLEGLVTQYF; CDR3nt: TGTGCCAGCAGCAGTAGCGGGACCGGGCTCGAGGGTTTAGTCACGCAGTATTTT; abundance: -; v_gene: TRBV11-2; j_gene: TRBJ2-3; d_gene: TRBD2
CDR3aa: CASSLGSVETQYF; CDR3nt: TGTGCCAGCAGCTTGGGCAGTGTGGAGACCCAGTACTTC; abundance: -; v_gene: TRBV5-6; j_gene: TRBJ2-5; d_gene: -
CDR3aa: CATSRPGLSSGAQYF; CDR3nt: TGTGCCACCAGCAGGCCGGGTCTTTCCTCTGGGGCCCAGTACTTC; abundance: -; v_gene: TRBV15; j_gene: TRBJ2-5; d_gene: -
CDR3aa: CASSLKYQPQHF; CDR3nt: TGTGCCAGCAGCTTGAAATATCAGCCCCAGCATTTT; abundance: -; v_gene: TRBV5-6; j_gene: TRBJ1-5; d_gene: -
CDR3aa: CASSFPGGEETQYF; CDR3nt: TGCGCCAGCAGCTTCCCAGGGGGGGAGGAGACCCAGTACTTC; abundance: few; v_gene: TRBV5-1; j_gene: TRBJ2-5; d_gene: -
CDR3aa: CAWKGPQGRDGYTF; CDR3nt: TGTGCCTGGAAAGGGCCTCAGGGGCGCGATGGCTACACCTTC; abundance: -; v_gene: TRBV30; j_gene: TRBJ1-2; d_gene: -
CDR3aa: CASSHLQGPSYEQYF; CDR3nt: TGCGCCAGCAGCCACCTACAGGGGCCCTCCTACGAGCAGTACTTC; abundance: -; v_gene: TRBV4-3; j_gene: TRBJ2-7; d_gene: TRBD1
CDR3aa: CASRSGTPNTEAFF; CDR3nt: TGTGCCAGCAGGTCCGGGACACCGAACACTGAAGCTTTCTTT; abundance: once; v_gene: TRBV28; j_gene: TRBJ1-1; d_gene: -
CDR3aa: CASSIAGGFTDTQYF; CDR3nt: TGTGCCAGCAGTATAGCGGGGGGTTTCACAGATACGCAGTATTTT; abundance: -; v_gene: TRBV28; j_gene: TRBJ2-3; d_gene: TRBD2
CDR3aa: CAWSWLAGSYTQYF; CDR3nt: TGTGCCTGGAGTTGGCTAGCGGGCTCTTATACGCAGTATTTT; abundance: -; v_gene: TRBV30; j_gene: TRBJ2-3; d_gene: TRBD2
CDR3aa: CARPGLAGGRVVEQFF; CDR3nt: TGCGCCAGACCTGGACTAGCGGGGGGGCGGGTGGTTGAGCAGTTCTTC; abundance: -; v_gene: TRBV4-3; j_gene: TRBJ2-1; d_gene: TRBD2
CDR3aa: CSVAGQGGGEQYF; CDR3nt: TGCAGCGTTGCCGGACAGGGTGGCGGCGAGCAGTACTTC; abundance: few; v_gene: TRBV29-1; j_gene: TRBJ2-7; d_gene: TRBD1
CDR3aa: CATSEGLLTNQYF; CDR3nt: TGTGCCACCAGTGAGGGACTGCTGACGAATCAGTACTTC; abundance: -; v_gene: TRBV10-3; j_gene: TRBJ2-4; d_gene: -
CDR3aa: CASRLTSGINEQFF; CDR3nt: TGTGCCAGCAGGTTGACTAGCGGGATAAATGAGCAGTTCTTC; abundance: -; v_gene: TRBV2; j_gene: TRBJ2-1; d_gene: TRBD2
CDR3aa: CASSPANEQFF; CDR3nt: TGTGCCAGCTCACCGGCCAATGAGCAGTTCTTC; abundance: -; v_gene: TRBV18; j_gene: TRBJ2-1; d_gene: -
CDR3aa: CASSTAADTQYF; CDR3nt: TGTGCCAGCAGTACTGCGGCAGATACGCAGTATTTT; abundance: few; v_gene: TRBV5-6; j_gene: TRBJ2-3; d_gene: -
CDR3aa: CSVGASQTDTQYF; CDR3nt: TGCAGCGTTGGGGCCAGTCAAACAGATACGCAGTATTTT; abundance: -; v_gene: TRBV29-1; j_gene: TRBJ2-3; d_gene: -
CDR3aa: CASSPMAGRQETQYF; CDR3nt: TGTGCCAGCAGCCCTATGGCGGGCCGCCAAGAGACCCAGTACTTC; abundance: -; v_gene: TRBV11-1; j_gene: TRBJ2-5; d_gene: -
CDR3aa: CASSLEPGSGTEAFF; CDR3nt: TGTGCCAGCAGCTTAGAGCCGGGTTCGGGCACTGAAGCTTTCTTT; abundance: -; v_gene: TRBV11-2; j_gene: TRBJ1-1; d_gene: -
CDR3aa: CASSLAGGETQYF; CDR3nt: TGCGCCAGCAGCTTGGCCGGGGGAGAGACCCAGTACTTC; abundance: -; v_gene: TRBV5-1; j_gene: TRBJ2-5; d_gene: -
CDR3aa: CASSGTPGPQETQYF; CDR3nt: TGTGCCAGCAGCGGGACTCCAGGTCCCCAAGAGACCCAGTACTTC; abundance: -; v_gene: TRBV5-4; j_gene: TRBJ2-5; d_gene: -
CDR3aa: CASSQQPSGQGSYEQYF; CDR3nt: TGTGCCAGCAGCCAGCAACCTTCGGGACAGGGTTCCTACGAGCAGTACTTC; abundance: few; v_gene: TRBV9; j_gene: TRBJ2-7; d_gene: TRBD1
CDR3aa: CAISATGTGDNEQFF; CDR3nt: TGTGCCATCAGTGCAACCGGGACAGGGGACAATGAGCAGTTCTTC; abundance: few; v_gene: TRBV10-3; j_gene: TRBJ2-1; d_gene: TRBD1
CDR3aa: CASSEHGNGYNSPLHF; CDR3nt: TGTGCCAGCAGTGAGCACGGGAATGGGTATAATTCACCCCTCCACTTT; abundance: -; v_gene: TRBV6-1; j_gene: TRBJ1-6; d_gene: -
CDR3aa: CASSLASGSRSGYTF; CDR3nt: TGTGCCAGCAGCTTAGCGTCAGGGAGTCGGAGTGGCTACACCTTC; abundance: -; v_gene: TRBV7-2; j_gene: TRBJ1-2; d_gene: -
CDR3aa: CASSYSLMTDYQETQYF; CDR3nt: TGTGCCAGTAGCTATTCCCTAATGACGGACTACCAAGAGACCCAGTACTTC; abundance: -; v_gene: TRBV19; j_gene: TRBJ2-5; d_gene: -
CDR3aa: CAIRGPDRGQGRNYGYTF; CDR3nt: TGTGCCATCAGGGGACCGGACAGGGGCCAAGGGAGGAACTATGGCTACACCTTC; abundance: -; v_gene: TRBV10-3; j_gene: TRBJ1-2; d_gene: TRBD1
CDR3aa: CASSNGVPTFF; CDR3nt: TGTGCCAGCAGTAACGGTGTTCCGACTTTCTTT; abundance: -; v_gene: TRBV6-5; j_gene: TRBJ1-1; d_gene: -
CDR3aa: CASSPRTSETEQYF; CDR3nt: TGTGCCAGCTCACCCCGAACTAGCGAAACTGAGCAGTACTTC; abundance: -; v_gene: TRBV18; j_gene: TRBJ2-7; d_gene: TRBD2
CDR3aa: CARKRATGELFF; CDR3nt: TGCGCCAGGAAGAGGGCGACCGGGGAGCTGTTTTTT; abundance: -; v_gene: TRBV5-1; j_gene: TRBJ2-2; d_gene: -
CDR3aa: CASSSSGRRRF; CDR3nt: TGCGCCAGCAGCTCTTCAGGGAGGAGACGTTTT; abundance: many; v_gene: TRBV5-1; j_gene: TRBJ1-4; d_gene: -
CDR3aa: CASSDSRDQETQYF; CDR3nt: TGTGCCAGCAGTGATAGCAGGGACCAAGAGACCCAGTACTTC; abundance: few; v_gene: TRBV25-1; j_gene: TRBJ2-5; d_gene: -
CDR3aa: CASSPYQGGETQYF; CDR3nt: TGTGCCAGCAGCCCCTATCAGGGAGGAGAGACCCAGTACTTC; abundance: -; v_gene: TRBV5-4; j_gene: TRBJ2-5; d_gene: -